The T cell receptor (beta chain) under discussion was sequenced for a study of sequential checkpoint blockade in melanoma. Across the whole study: TCRβ was sequenced from DNA of 91 pretreatment tumors. After nivolumab or ipilimumab alone, approximately 22 patients had week-13 rebiopsies.

Treatment given: randomized to nivolumab then ipilimumab (arm A) or the reverse (arm B). Profiling relied on immunoSEQ multiplex PCR, and the TCRdb table lists in-frame clones only, not all of them. The repertoire has roughly 4,700 clones, approximately 23% of them found once; the top ten carry approximately 8.6%. This clone was picked up many times. The antigen remains unidentified. Regarding the study as a whole: Patients with week-13 increases in T-cell fraction and clonality benefited about 30 times more often.

In germline, CDR1 is SGHNT, CDR2 YENEEA. V was pared by 2 bases and J by 4 bases, with 3 bases of the junction left unmatched. The CDR3 length is 14 residues. Specimen: tumor tissue (inferred from file names), collected from a patient given nivolumab and ipilimumab in sequence. The source of this sequence is a human donor with melanoma. The gene calls are TRBV11-3 and TRBJ2-5, with 8 bases lining up with TRBD2. The CDR3 nucleotides are TGTGCCAGCAGCTTAACGGGGGGGGCAGAGACCCAGTACTTC. It translates to CASSLTGGAETQYF. Full variable domain (outside the CDR3, taken from reference TRBV11-3 and TRBJ2-5): EAGVVQSPRYKIIEKKQPVAFWCNPISGHNTLYWYLQNLGQGPELLIRYENEEAVDDSQLPKDRFSAERLKGVDSTLKIQPAELGDSAVYLCASSLTGGAETQYFGPGTRLLVL.